The 10 T cell receptor beta chains below were found in one sample sequenced in a study of Ad26.COV2.S vaccination and SARS-CoV-2 variants. Using immunoSEQ multiplex PCR, the repertoire was profiled, and TCRdb retains in-frame clones only, with some absent. The data contain some 340,000 clones, more than 70% of them singletons. Indicated treatment: some 20 received Ad26.COV2.S at low or high dose, single or two shots; about 5 received placebo; per-sample allocation not given. At day 63 after the first vaccine or placebo injection, samples were drawn. Sequencing used peripheral blood, obtained in a trial of Ad26.COV2.S vaccine versus placebo. The receptors come from a person between 18 and 60 years old who received the Ad26.COV2.S COVID-19 vaccine or a placebo.

There are a few counts of this clone. The genes are TRBV3-1 (or the pseudogene TRBV3-2) and TRBJ1-2; tentatively, D is TRBD1 (6 bases). V shed 1 base and J shed 7 bases, with 13 bases lying between them. Germline assignment: CDR1 LGHDT and CDR2 YNNKEL (reference sequence). The CDR3 is 14 residues long. The CDR3 loop reads CASSQVGGSGGYTF. The DNA for the CDR3 is TGTGCCAGCAGCCAAGTAGGGGGGAGTGGTGGCTACACCTTC.

J is TRBJ1-4 and V is TRBV29-1; 11 nucleotides match TRBD1. CDR1 is SQVTM, CDR2 ANQGSEA, per germline. This CDR3 is built from 14 residues. After removal of 7 bases from V and 10 bases from J, the junction contained 11 bases not matched to a gene. CDR3 region: CSARTGGDGGKLFF. The CDR3 DNA follows: TGCAGCGCGAGGACAGGGGGCGACGGTGGAAAACTGTTTTTT.

CDR3 sequence (DNA): TGCGCCAGCAGCTCCGGACCCAGGCCGGCTGTGGTGTACGAGCAGTACTTC. Translation: CASSSGPRPAVVYEQYF. This chain joins TRBV5-1 and TRBJ2-7, with D unclear. Germline CDR1 SGHRS, CDR2 YFSETQ. CDR3 length: 17 amino acids. With 3 bases removed from V and 4 bases from J, the gap between germline ends came to 23 bases.

As DNA, the CDR3 is TGTGCCAGCACCTTTCGGGGCGGGGCCAACGTCCTGACTTTC. The encoded protein is CASTFRGGANVLTF. This chain joins TRBV27 and TRBJ2-6, with D perhaps assigned TRBD1 or TRBD2 (5 bases each). In germline, CDR1 is MNHEY, CDR2 SMNVEV (reference sequence). V was clipped by 7 bases and J by 4 bases, with 11 bases between them. The CDR3 covers 14 residues. Full variable domain (outside the CDR3, taken from reference TRBV27 and TRBJ2-6): EAQVTQNPRYLITVTGKKLTVTCSQNMNHEYMSWYRQDPGLGLRQIYYSMNVEVTDKGDVPEGYKVSRKEKRNFPLILESPSPNQTSLYFCASTFRGGANVLTFGAGSRLTVL.

The V gene is TRBV4-2, the J gene TRBJ1-1, with 9 nucleotides matching TRBD1. CDR1 is LGHNA and CDR2 is YNFKEQ in the germline V gene. This CDR3 comprises 14 residues. V trimming: 5 bases; J trimming: 5 bases; junction bases outside the gene matches: 6. CDR3 in DNA: TGTGCCAGCAGCAAGGGACAGGGTGAGACTGAAGCTTTCTTT. This encodes CASSKGQGETEAFF.

This CDR3 reads CASSPAPGSTDTQYF. The CDR3 DNA sequence: TGCGCCAGCAGCCCCGCACCAGGTAGCACAGATACGCAGTATTTT. The chain recombines TRBV5-1 with TRBJ2-3; the D is unclear. The CDR3 length is 15 residues. CDR1 and CDR2 from the germline V gene are SGHRS and YFSETQ. Trimming left V 4 bases short and J 0 bases short, with 12 bases between.

The V call is TRBV25-1, the J call TRBJ2-7; 8 positions match TRBD1. V lost 7 bases and J lost 3; bases outside the gene matches: 5. The CDR3 has 13 residues. CDR1 is MGHDK, CDR2 SYGVNS, per germline. The CDR3 spells CASTGQADYEQYF. The CDR3 nucleotides read TGTGCCAGCACGGGACAGGCTGACTACGAGCAGTACTTC.

The chain has TRBV6-2 or TRBV6-3 and TRBJ1-1; no clear D gene. V lost 5 bases to trimming and J lost 0 bases, with 13 bases between them. In germline, CDR1 is MNHEY, CDR2 SVGEGT. The CDR3 contains 15 residues. The chain's CDR3 is CASSTGSGMNTEAFF. CDR3 bases: TGTGCCAGCAGTACGGGTTCGGGGATGAACACTGAAGCTTTCTTT.

The V and J genes are TRBV2 and TRBJ2-1; 15 bases line up with TRBD2. CDR1 is SNHLY and CDR2 is FYNNEI in the germline V gene. The CDR3 extends over 16 amino acids. V was clipped by 6 bases and J by 4 bases; unmatched bases: 4. The CDR3 reads CASRPGLAGGYNEQFF. In nucleotides, the CDR3 is TGTGCCAGCAGACCTGGACTAGCGGGGGGGTACAATGAGCAGTTCTTC.

The gene calls are TRBV29-1 and TRBJ1-2; 9 nucleotides match TRBD1. V trimming: 0 bases; J trimming: 2 bases; junction bases outside the gene matches: 4. Germline V lookup: CDR1 SQVTM, CDR2 ANQGSEA. The CDR3 sequence is 15 residues long. Written as DNA, the CDR3 is TGCAGCGTTGAAGACCTACAGGGGGCGAACTATGGCTACACCTTC. As protein: CSVEDLQGANYGYTF.